The 11 T cell receptor beta chains reported below all come from one sample, sequenced in a study of shared clonotypes between healthy human individuals (dated by TCRdb to between 2020 and 2021). The library was built by means of the immunoSEQ multiplex PCR assay. Here the immuneACCESS table is served through TCRdb, limited to in-frame sequences with V and J called. Missing clones are a known gap in these copies; in checked studies unresolved V genes cover under half, and the rest lacks a known reason. The sample includes 1,500,000 or so clones, with over 95% observed a single time. The top ten clones comprise roughly 1.1% of the sample. Sequences were obtained from naive CD4+ T cells sorted from blood. The cell subset or site label, as the study defines it: CD45RA+ positively selected. Every receptor here comes from a man aged 25 to 40 in good health.

The chain couples TRBV9 to TRBJ1-2; 8 bases align to TRBD1. Trimming removed 4 bases from V and 8 bases from J; junction bases left unmatched: 7. Germline CDR1 and CDR2: SGDLS and YYNGEE. This CDR3 contains 13 residues. CDR3 bases: TGTGCCAGCAGCTTAAGAGACAGGGGCGGCTACACCTTC. It translates to CASSLRDRGGYTF.

This clone was seen a single time. The chain has TRBV18 and TRBJ1-3; 9 nucleotides agree with TRBD1. Trimming cost V 3 bases and J 0 bases; bases outside gene matches: 3. Germline CDR1 reads KGHSH; CDR2 reads LQKENI. The CDR3 has 16 amino acids. CDR3 sequence: CASSPEQGASGNTIYF. In DNA form, the CDR3 reads TGTGCCAGCTCACCGGAACAGGGGGCCTCTGGAAACACCATATATTTT.

The V gene is TRBV6-5, the J gene TRBJ1-3, with no clear D. Per germline, CDR1 MNHEY and CDR2 SVGAGI. The CDR3 has 13 amino acids. V was clipped by 0 bases and J by 6 bases, with 6 bases between them. CDR3 coding DNA: TGTGCCAGCAGTTACTCGATCGAAAACACCATATATTTT. The encoded protein is CASSYSIENTIYF.

The chain employs TRBV25-1 and TRBJ1-1; no clear D gene. Germline V gives CDR1 MGHDK, CDR2 SYGVNS. The CDR3 runs 13 residues. As DNA, the CDR3 is TGTGCTACGGGAGACGGCCTGAACACTGAAGCTTTCTTT. It codes for CATGDGLNTEAFF.

Points on this clone: Other DNA sequences in this sample translate to the same CDR3. The rearrangement uses TRBV28 and TRBJ2-7, with D unclear. Germline V gene sequence: CDR1 MDHEN, CDR2 SYDVKM. The CDR3 extends over 11 amino acids. Trimming pared 5 bases from V and 3 bases from J, leaving 5 bases between. The CDR3 DNA is TGTGCCAGCAGTCGAAACTACGAGCAGTACTTC. Amino acid sequence: CASSRNYEQYF.

This chain joins TRBV5-4 and TRBJ2-7; 8 nucleotides line up with TRBD1. CDR1 SGHNT and CDR2 YYREEE come from the germline V gene (reference sequence). CDR3 length equals 13 residues. Trimming cost V 7 bases and J 2 bases; bases outside gene matches: 5. In DNA, the CDR3 is TGTGCCAGCGGACAGGGTAGGACCTACGAGCAGTACTTC. It is translated as CASGQGRTYEQYF. The variable domain in full, with the rest retrieved from reference TRBV5-4 and TRBJ2-7, is ETGVTQSPTHLIKTRGQQVTLRCSSQSGHNTVSWYQQALGQGPQFIFQYYREEENGRGNFPPRFSGLQFPNYSSELNVNALELDDSALYLCASGQGRTYEQYFGPGTRLTVT.

This rearrangement joins TRBV2 to TRBJ2-7; the D gene is possibly TRBD2 (6 bases). This CDR3 region has 14 residues. Germline loops: CDR1 SNHLY, CDR2 FYNNEI. V was trimmed by 8 bases and J by 6 bases, leaving 20 bases between them. The CDR3 loop reads CASAREGLLGEQYF. Written as DNA, the CDR3 is TGTGCCAGCGCCCGGGAAGGACTACTCGGCGAGCAGTACTTC.

Concerning this clone itself: The sample carries other DNA sequences with the same CDR3. This sequence joins TRBV7-3 and TRBJ2-1, with a possible D match to TRBD1 (5 bases). V lost 3 bases, J lost 4 bases, and 7 bases lay in between. CDR3 length: 13 residues. Looked up from germline, CDR1 is SGHTA and CDR2 is FQGTGA. The CDR3 DNA reads as TGTGCCAGCAGCTTGGGGCTTTACAATGAGCAGTTCTTC. Its protein is CASSLGLYNEQFF.

This clone was seen only once. V usage is TRBV11-1 and J usage is TRBJ1-2, with D possibly TRBD1 on 5 matching bases. This CDR3 has 16 amino acids. V was cut by 0 bases and J by 6 bases, with 17 bases left in between. Looked up from germline, CDR1 is SGHAT and CDR2 is FQDESV (reference sequence). This CDR3 reads CASSLAFSGDFNGYTF. The CDR3 bases are TGTGCCAGCAGCTTAGCGTTTTCGGGGGACTTCAATGGCTACACCTTC.

This chain links TRBV29-1 with TRBJ2-6; D not certain. Germline V gene sequence: CDR1 SQVTM, CDR2 ANQGSEA. CDR3 length: 14 residues. V was pared by 5 bases and J by 0 bases, with 8 bases between. In DNA, the CDR3 is TGCAGCGTTATGATTGGCTCTGGGGCCAACGTCCTGACTTTC. Amino acid sequence: CSVMIGSGANVLTF. The full variable domain, its missing parts supplied by reference TRBV29-1 and TRBJ2-6, is SAVISQKPSRDICQRGTSLTIQCQVDSQVTMMFWYRQQPGQSLTLIATANQGSEATYESGFVIDKFPISRPNLTFSTLTVSNMSPEDSSIYLCSVMIGSGANVLTFGAGSRLTVL.

The chain couples TRBV11-2 to TRBJ2-3, with D unresolved. Germline CDR1 and CDR2: SGHAT and FQNNGV. CDR3 length: 11 amino acids. V lost 6 bases to trimming and J lost 3 bases, with 4 bases between them. This chain's CDR3 is CASRNTDTQYF. CDR3 nucleotide sequence: TGTGCCAGCAGGAATACAGATACGCAGTATTTT. Supplemented by reference TRBV11-2 and TRBJ2-3, the full variable domain reads EAGVAQSPRYKIIEKRQSVAFWCNPISGHATLYWYQQILGQGPKLLIQFQNNGVVDDSQLPKDRFSAERLKGVDSTLKIQPAKLEDSAVYLCASRNTDTQYFGPGTRLTVL.